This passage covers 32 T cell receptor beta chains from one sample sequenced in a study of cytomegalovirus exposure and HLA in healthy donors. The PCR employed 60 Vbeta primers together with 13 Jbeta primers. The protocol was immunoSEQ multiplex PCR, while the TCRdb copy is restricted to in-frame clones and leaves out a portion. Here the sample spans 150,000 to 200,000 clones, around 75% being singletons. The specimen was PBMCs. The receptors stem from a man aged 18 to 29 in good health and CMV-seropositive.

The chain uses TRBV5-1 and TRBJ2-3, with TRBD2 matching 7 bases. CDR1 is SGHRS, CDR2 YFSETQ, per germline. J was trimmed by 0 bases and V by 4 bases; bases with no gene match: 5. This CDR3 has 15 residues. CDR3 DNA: TGCGCCAGCAGCCGACTAGCCGTTAGCACAGATACGCAGTATTTT. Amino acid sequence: CASSRLAVSTDTQYF.

CDR3 residues: CASSYLTSGNNEQFF. The CDR3 bases are TGTGCCAGCAGTTACTTGACTAGCGGTAACAATGAGCAGTTCTTC. The chain recombines TRBV6-6 with TRBJ2-1; 9 bases agree with TRBD2. Germline V CDR1 and CDR2: MNHNY, SVGAGI (reference sequence). This CDR3 is built from 15 residues. The ends lost 1 base at V and 5 bases at J; junction bases unmatched: 3.

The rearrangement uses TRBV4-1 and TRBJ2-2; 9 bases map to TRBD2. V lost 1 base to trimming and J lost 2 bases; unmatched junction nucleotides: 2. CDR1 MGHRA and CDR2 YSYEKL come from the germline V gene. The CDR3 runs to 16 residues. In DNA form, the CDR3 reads TGCGCCAGCAGCCAAGGGGGGACTAGCAACACCGGGGAGCTGTTTTTT. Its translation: CASSQGGTSNTGELFF.

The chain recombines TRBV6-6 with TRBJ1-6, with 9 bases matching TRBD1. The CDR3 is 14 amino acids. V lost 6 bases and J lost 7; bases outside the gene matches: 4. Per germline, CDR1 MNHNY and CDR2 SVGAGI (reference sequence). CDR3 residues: CASRRGQGNSPLHF. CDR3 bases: TGTGCCAGCAGACGTGGACAGGGGAATTCACCCCTCCACTTT.

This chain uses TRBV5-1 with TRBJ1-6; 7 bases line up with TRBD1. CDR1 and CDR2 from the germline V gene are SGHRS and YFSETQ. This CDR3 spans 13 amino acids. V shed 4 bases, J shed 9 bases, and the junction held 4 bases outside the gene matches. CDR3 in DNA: TGCGCCAGCAGCATAGACAGGGTTTCACCCCTCCACTTT. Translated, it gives CASSIDRVSPLHF.

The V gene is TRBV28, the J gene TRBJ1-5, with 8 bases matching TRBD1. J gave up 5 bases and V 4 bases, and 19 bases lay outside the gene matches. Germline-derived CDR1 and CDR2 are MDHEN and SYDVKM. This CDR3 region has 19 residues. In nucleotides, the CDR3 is TGTGCCAGCAGTTCTCGGACAGGGAAGGAATGGCGGGTGGATCAGCCCCAGCATTTT. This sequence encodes CASSSRTGKEWRVDQPQHF.

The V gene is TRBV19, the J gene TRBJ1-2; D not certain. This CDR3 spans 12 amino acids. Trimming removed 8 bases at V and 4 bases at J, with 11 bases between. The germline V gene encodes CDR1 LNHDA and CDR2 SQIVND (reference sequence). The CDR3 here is CASGDPPYGYTF. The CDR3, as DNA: TGTGCCAGTGGAGACCCCCCCTATGGCTACACCTTC.

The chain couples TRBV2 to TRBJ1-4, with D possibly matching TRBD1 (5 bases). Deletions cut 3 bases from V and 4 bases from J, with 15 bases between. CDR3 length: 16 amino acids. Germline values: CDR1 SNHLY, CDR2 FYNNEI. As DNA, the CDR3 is TGTGCCAGCAGTGAGACCAGGGCGGGGGGTAATGAAAAACTGTTTTTT. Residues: CASSETRAGGNEKLFF. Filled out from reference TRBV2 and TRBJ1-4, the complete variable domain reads EPEVTQTPSHQVTQMGQEVILRCVPISNHLYFYWYRQILGQKVEFLVSFYNNEISEKSEIFDDQFSVERPDGSNFTLKIRSTKLEDSAMYFCASSETRAGGNEKLFFGSGTQLSVL.

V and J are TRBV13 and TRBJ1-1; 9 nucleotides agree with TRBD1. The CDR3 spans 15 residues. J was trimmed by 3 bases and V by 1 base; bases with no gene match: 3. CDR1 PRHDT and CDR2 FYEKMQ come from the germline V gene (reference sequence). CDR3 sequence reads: CASSLEQGAYTEAFF. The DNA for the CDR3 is TGTGCCAGCAGCTTAGAACAGGGGGCCTACACTGAAGCTTTCTTT. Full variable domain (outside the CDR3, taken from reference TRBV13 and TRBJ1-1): AAGVIQSPRHLIKEKRETATLKCYPIPRHDTVYWYQQGPGQDPQFLISFYEKMQSDKGSIPDRFSAQQFSDYHSELNMSSLELGDSALYFCASSLEQGAYTEAFFGQGTRLTVV.

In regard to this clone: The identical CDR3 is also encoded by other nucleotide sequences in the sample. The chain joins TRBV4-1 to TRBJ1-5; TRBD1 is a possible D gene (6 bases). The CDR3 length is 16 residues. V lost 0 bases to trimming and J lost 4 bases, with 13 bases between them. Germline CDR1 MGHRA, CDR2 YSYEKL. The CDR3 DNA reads TGCGCCAGCAGCCAAGATTTGGGGACACCAAATCAGCCCCAGCATTTT. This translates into CASSQDLGTPNQPQHF.

The CDR3 region is CASSLDRTGFFGSPLHF. Written as DNA, the CDR3 is TGTGCCAGCAGCTTGGACCGGACAGGGTTTTTCGGTTCACCCCTCCACTTT. This rearrangement joins TRBV5-4 to TRBJ1-6; TRBD1 aligns across 8 bases. The germline V gene has CDR1 SGHNT and CDR2 YYREEE (reference sequence). This CDR3 has 17 residues. V shed 0 bases and J 9 bases; nucleotides not matched to a gene: 11. The variable domain in full, with the rest retrieved from reference TRBV5-4 and TRBJ1-6, is ETGVTQSPTHLIKTRGQQVTLRCSSQSGHNTVSWYQQALGQGPQFIFQYYREEENGRGNFPPRFSGLQFPNYSSELNVNALELDDSALYLCASSLDRTGFFGSPLHFGNGTRLTVT.

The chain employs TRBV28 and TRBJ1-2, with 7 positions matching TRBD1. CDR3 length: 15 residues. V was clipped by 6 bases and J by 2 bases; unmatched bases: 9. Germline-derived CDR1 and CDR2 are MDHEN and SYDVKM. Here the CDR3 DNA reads TGTGCCAGCAGCTGGGGCCTGACAGGGAACTATGGCTACACCTTC. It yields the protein CASSWGLTGNYGYTF.

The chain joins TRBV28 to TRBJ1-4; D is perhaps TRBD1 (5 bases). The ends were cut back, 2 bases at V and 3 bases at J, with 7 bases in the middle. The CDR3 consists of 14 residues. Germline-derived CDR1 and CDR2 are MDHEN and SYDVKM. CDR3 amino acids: CASSLGAANEKLFF. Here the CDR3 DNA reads TGTGCCAGCAGTTTAGGGGCGGCTAATGAAAAACTGTTTTTT.

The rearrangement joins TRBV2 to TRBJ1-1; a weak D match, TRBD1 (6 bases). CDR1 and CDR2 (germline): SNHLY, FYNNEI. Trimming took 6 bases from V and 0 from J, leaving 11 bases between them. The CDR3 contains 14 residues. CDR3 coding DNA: TGTGCCAGCAGGGACAGATTCATGAACACTGAAGCTTTCTTT. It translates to CASRDRFMNTEAFF.

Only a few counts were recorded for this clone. CDR3 nucleotide sequence: TGTGCCAGCAGCTTGGGGCTCAATGAGCAGTTCTTC. Residues: CASSLGLNEQFF. The rearrangement links TRBV5-4 to TRBJ2-1; D call uncertain. Germline lookup yields CDR1 SGHNT and CDR2 YYREEE (reference sequence). Deletions cut 0 bases from V and 6 bases from J, with 4 bases between. There are 12 residues in the CDR3.

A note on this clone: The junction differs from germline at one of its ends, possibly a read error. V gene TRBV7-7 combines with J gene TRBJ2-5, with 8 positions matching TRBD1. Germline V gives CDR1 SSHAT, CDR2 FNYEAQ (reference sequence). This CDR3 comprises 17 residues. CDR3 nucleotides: TGTGCTAGCAGCCCCACAGGGGGATTGGAGTACCAAGAGACCCAGTACTTC. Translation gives CASSPTGGLEYQETQYF.

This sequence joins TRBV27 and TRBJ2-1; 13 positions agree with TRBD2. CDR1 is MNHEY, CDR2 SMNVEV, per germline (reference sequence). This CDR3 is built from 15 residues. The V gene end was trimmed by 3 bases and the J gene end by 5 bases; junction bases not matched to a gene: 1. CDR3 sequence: CASSFGLAGDNEQFF. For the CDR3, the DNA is TGTGCCAGCAGTTTCGGACTAGCGGGGGACAATGAGCAGTTCTTC.

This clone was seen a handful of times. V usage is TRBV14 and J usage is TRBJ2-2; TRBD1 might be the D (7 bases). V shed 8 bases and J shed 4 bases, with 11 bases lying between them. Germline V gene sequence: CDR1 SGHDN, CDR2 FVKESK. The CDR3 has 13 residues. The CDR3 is CASRGTVTGELFF. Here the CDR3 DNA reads TGTGCCAGCCGCGGGACAGTCACCGGGGAGCTGTTTTTT.

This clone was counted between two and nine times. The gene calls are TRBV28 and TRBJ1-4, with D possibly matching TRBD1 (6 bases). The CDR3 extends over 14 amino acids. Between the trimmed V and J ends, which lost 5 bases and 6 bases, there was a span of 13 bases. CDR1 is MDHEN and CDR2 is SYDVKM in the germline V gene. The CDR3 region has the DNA TGTGCCAGCAGTCTACAGGGACCGGATGAAAAACTGTTTTTT. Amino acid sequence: CASSLQGPDEKLFF.

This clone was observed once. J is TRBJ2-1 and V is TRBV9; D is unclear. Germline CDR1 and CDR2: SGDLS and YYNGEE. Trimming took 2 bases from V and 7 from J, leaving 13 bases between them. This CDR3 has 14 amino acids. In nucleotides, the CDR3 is TGTGCCAGCAGCGTTCACAGCTTTACTAATGAGCAGTTCTTC. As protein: CASSVHSFTNEQFF.

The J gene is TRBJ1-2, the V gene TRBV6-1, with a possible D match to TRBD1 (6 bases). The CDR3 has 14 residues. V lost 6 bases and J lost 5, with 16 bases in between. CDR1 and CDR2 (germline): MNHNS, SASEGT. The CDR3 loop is CASSDRRPPYGYTF. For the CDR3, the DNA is TGTGCCAGCAGCGACAGGCGGCCCCCATATGGCTACACCTTC.

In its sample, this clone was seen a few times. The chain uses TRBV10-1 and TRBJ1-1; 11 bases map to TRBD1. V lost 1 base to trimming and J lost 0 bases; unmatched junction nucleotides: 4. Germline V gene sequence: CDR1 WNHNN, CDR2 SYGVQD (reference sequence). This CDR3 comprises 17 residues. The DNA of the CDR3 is TGCGCCAGCAGTGAGTACCGGACAGGGGGCATGAACACTGAAGCTTTCTTT. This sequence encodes CASSEYRTGGMNTEAFF.

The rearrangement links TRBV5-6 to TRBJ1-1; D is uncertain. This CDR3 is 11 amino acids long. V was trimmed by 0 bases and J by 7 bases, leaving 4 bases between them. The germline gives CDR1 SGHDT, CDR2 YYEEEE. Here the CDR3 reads CASSLGGEAFF. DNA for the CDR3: TGTGCCAGCAGCTTGGGAGGTGAAGCTTTCTTT. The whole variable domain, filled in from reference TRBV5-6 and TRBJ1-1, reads DAGVTQSPTHLIKTRGQQVTLRCSPKSGHDTVSWYQQALGQGPQFIFQYYEEEERQRGNFPDRFSGHQFPNYSSELNVNALLLGDSALYLCASSLGGEAFFGQGTRLTVV.

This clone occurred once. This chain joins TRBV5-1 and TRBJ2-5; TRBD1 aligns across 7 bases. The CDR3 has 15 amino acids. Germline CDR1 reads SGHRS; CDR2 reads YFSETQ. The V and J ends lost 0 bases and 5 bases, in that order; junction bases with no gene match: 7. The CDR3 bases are TGCGCCAGCAGCTTGGATGGGCAGGGGGTTGAGACCCAGTACTTC. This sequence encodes CASSLDGQGVETQYF.

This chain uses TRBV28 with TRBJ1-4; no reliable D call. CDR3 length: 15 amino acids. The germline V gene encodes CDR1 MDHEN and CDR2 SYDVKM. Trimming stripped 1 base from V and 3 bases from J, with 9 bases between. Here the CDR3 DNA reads TGTGCCAGCAGTTTATATACAGCTCCTAATGAAAAACTGTTTTTT. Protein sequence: CASSLYTAPNEKLFF.

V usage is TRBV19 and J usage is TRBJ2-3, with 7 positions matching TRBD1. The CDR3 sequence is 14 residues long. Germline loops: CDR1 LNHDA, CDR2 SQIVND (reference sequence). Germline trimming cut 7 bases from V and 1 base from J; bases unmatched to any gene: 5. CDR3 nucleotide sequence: TGTGCCAGTAATCAGGGGGAACGCACAGATACGCAGTATTTT. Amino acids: CASNQGERTDTQYF.

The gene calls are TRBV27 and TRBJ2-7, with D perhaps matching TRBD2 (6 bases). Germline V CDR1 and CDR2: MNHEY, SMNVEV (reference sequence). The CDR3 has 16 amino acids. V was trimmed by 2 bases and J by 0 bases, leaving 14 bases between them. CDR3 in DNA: TGTGCCAGCAGTTTAAATGGCGGGGCCAGCTCCTACGAGCAGTACGTC. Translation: CASSLNGGASSYEQYV.

CDR3 nucleotide sequence: TGTGCCAGCAGCCGTTTCGGGGGGGCCTCCTATAATTCACCCCTCCACTTT. Translation gives CASSRFGGASYNSPLHF. The V gene is TRBV14, the J gene TRBJ1-6; a possible D gene is TRBD1 (6 bases). CDR1 is SGHDN and CDR2 is FVKESK in the germline V gene. Trimming pared 4 bases from V and 0 bases from J, leaving 13 bases between. This CDR3 has 17 residues.

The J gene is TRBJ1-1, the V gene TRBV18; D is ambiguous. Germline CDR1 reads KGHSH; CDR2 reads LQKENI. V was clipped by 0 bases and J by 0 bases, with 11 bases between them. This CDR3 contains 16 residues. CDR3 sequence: CASSPPSVQVNTEAFF. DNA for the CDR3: TGTGCCAGCTCACCACCGTCAGTTCAAGTGAACACTGAAGCTTTCTTT.

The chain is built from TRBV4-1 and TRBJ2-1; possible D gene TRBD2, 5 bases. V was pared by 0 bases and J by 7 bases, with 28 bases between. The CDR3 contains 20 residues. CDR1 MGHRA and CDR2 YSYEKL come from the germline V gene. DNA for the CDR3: TGCGCCAGCAGCCAAGATCTGTCCGGGGTACTTACCCTAAAGCGGAATGAGCAGTTCTTC. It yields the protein CASSQDLSGVLTLKRNEQFF.

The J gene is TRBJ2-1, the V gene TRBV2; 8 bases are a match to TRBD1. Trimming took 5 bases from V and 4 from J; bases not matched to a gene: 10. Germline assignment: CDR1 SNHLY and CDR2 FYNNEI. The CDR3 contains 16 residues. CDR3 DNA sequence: TGTGCCAGCAGTCCCGGGACAGGCTCCTCGTACAATGAGCAGTTCTTC. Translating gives CASSPGTGSSYNEQFF.

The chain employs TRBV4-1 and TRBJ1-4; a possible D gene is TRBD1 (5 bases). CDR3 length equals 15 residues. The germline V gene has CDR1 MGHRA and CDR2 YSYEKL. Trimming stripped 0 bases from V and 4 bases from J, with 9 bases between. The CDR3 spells CASSQEGLINEKLFF. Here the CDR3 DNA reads TGCGCCAGCAGCCAAGAGGGGCTGATTAATGAAAAACTGTTTTTT.